A single sample gave rise to the 21 T cell receptor beta chains below, sequenced in a study of T cell repertoires in cytomegalovirus infection. TCRdb re-analysed the reads in MiXCR, keeping a single row per CDR3 protein. The data show roughly 500,000 distinct CDR3 sequences, with under 55% seen just once and about 39% held by the top ten. These receptors have no known antigen. The source was cultured PBMCs, collected from culture after CMV antigen stimulation. The receptors come from a human donor in good health (CMV status not recorded). Some clones in this sample may be carry-over from other donors' samples.

This clonotype showed up many times. The chain is built from TRBV7-2 and TRBJ1-5, with TRBD1 identical over 8 bases. Germline CDR1 and CDR2: SGHTA and FQGNSA. The CDR3 is made up of 15 amino acids. Trimming took 5 bases from V and 13 from J; bases not matched to a gene: 16. CDR3: CASSRLQGRQGTQHF. In DNA form, the CDR3 reads TGTGCCAGCAGCAGACTACAGGGGCGACAGGGGACGCAGCATTTT. The full variable domain, its missing parts supplied by reference TRBV7-2 and TRBJ1-5, is GAGVSQSPSNKVTEKGKDVELRCDPISGHTALYWYRQSLGQGLEFLIYFQGNSAPDKSGLPSDRFSAERTGGSVSTLTIQRTQQEDSAVYLCASSRLQGRQGTQHFGDGTRLSIL.

This clonotype was detected a few times. V usage is TRBV7-2 and J usage is TRBJ1-2; D is uncertain. This CDR3 has 14 amino acids. The germline V gene has CDR1 SGHTA and CDR2 FQGNSA. V lost 1 base, J lost 3 bases, and 9 bases lay in between. This CDR3 is CASSLDETDYGYTF. Here the CDR3 DNA reads TGTGCCAGCAGCTTAGACGAGACCGACTATGGCTACACCTTC.

This clonotype was recorded a few times. V is TRBV5-1 and J is TRBJ2-6, with D unclear. There are 16 residues in the CDR3. Germline V gene data show CDR1 as SGHRS and CDR2 as YFSETQ. The V gene lost 6 bases and the J gene lost 0 bases, with 13 bases spanning the gap. CDR3: CASTARSSSGANVLTF. CDR3 sequence (DNA): TGCGCCAGCACCGCTCGTTCGAGCTCTGGGGCCAACGTCCTGACTTTC.

The gene calls are TRBV7-4 and TRBJ2-2; possibly TRBD2 for D (6 bases). CDR3 length: 16 residues. Trimming pared 1 base from V and 3 bases from J, leaving 12 bases between. Germline loops: CDR1 SGHVT, CDR2 SQSDAQ. The chain's CDR3 is CASSLVGGSDTGELFF. The DNA of the CDR3 is TGTGCCAGCAGCTTAGTAGGAGGGAGTGACACCGGGGAGCTGTTTTTT. The variable domain in full, with the rest retrieved from reference TRBV7-4 and TRBJ2-2, is GAGVSQSPRYKVAKRGRDVALRCDSISGHVTLYWYRQTLGQGSEVLTYSQSDAQRDKSGRPSGRFSAERPERSVSTLKIQRTEQGDSAVYLCASSLVGGSDTGELFFGEGSRLTVL.

The rearrangement uses TRBV18 and TRBJ2-2; TRBD2 matches 8 bases. CDR1 KGHSH and CDR2 LQKENI come from the germline V gene. There are 21 residues in the CDR3. The V gene end was trimmed by 4 bases and the J gene end by 3 bases; junction bases not matched to a gene: 22. CDR3 region: CASSRTFRGGPSPGDTGELFF. CDR3 coding DNA: TGTGCCAGCTCACGGACATTCCGGGGGGGTCCTTCCCCCGGCGACACCGGGGAGCTGTTTTTT.

The chain has TRBV11-2 and TRBJ1-2; D is uncertain. The CDR3 sequence is 13 residues long. Trimming took 5 bases from V and 6 from J, leaving 13 bases between them. CDR1 SGHAT and CDR2 FQNNGV come from the germline V gene. The CDR3 is CASSPRREDGYTF. CDR3 nucleotide sequence: TGTGCCAGCAGCCCTCGAAGGGAGGATGGCTACACCTTC.

This clonotype was detected a few times. This chain joins TRBV7-9 and TRBJ2-1; 11 bases match TRBD2. The ends lost 3 bases at V and 10 bases at J; junction bases unmatched: 14. Germline values: CDR1 SEHNR, CDR2 FQNEAQ (reference sequence). This CDR3 region has 17 residues. CDR3 DNA: TGTGCCAGCAGCTTGGGCCTAGAGACTAGCGGGATGGGAGAGCAGTTCTTC. The encoded protein is CASSLGLETSGMGEQFF.

This clonotype was detected many times. The chain uses TRBV7-2 and TRBJ2-2; 7 bases map to TRBD2. The germline V gene encodes CDR1 SGHTA and CDR2 FQGNSA. With 2 bases clipped from V and 8 bases from J, the junction kept 8 bases outside the gene matches. The CDR3 totals 15 residues. The CDR3 sequence: CASSLRGLVTGELFF. CDR3 bases: TGTGCCAGCAGCTTAAGAGGACTAGTTACTGGGGAGCTGTTTTTT.

The V and J genes are TRBV4-1 and TRBJ1-2; the match to TRBD1 covers 8 bases. This CDR3 contains 16 residues. Germline V gene data show CDR1 as MGHRA and CDR2 as YSYEKL. V shed 4 bases and J 7 bases; nucleotides not matched to a gene: 14. CDR3 sequence (DNA): TGCGCCAGCAGCCGGCAAGGGAATGCAGGGGGCAGTGGCTACACCTTC. As protein: CASSRQGNAGGSGYTF.

V usage is TRBV4-1 and J usage is TRBJ1-1; 7 bases are a match to TRBD1. This CDR3 region has 16 residues. V trimming: 1 base; J trimming: 4 bases; junction bases outside the gene matches: 9. Per the germline V gene, CDR1 is MGHRA and CDR2 is YSYEKL. The CDR3 DNA reads TGCGCCAGCAGCCAAGGACGAGGGGGCCGGGGCACTGAAGCTTTCTTT. Amino acids: CASSQGRGGRGTEAFF.

The chain carries TRBV2 and TRBJ1-2, with D perhaps TRBD1 (5 bases). The CDR3 has 14 amino acids. The V and J ends lost 6 bases and 4 bases respectively, with 15 bases between them. Germline CDR1 reads SNHLY; CDR2 reads FYNNEI. The chain's CDR3 is CASSLGPILYGYTF. CDR3 DNA: TGTGCCAGCAGCCTGGGACCGATCCTCTATGGCTACACCTTC.

This rearrangement joins TRBV4-1 to TRBJ2-1; TRBD2 matches at 9 bases. The V segment lost 0 bases and the J segment 10 bases; nucleotides outside the gene matches: 10. This CDR3 region has 16 residues. The germline V gene has CDR1 MGHRA and CDR2 YSYEKL. CDR3 nucleotides: TGCGCCAGCAGCCAAGATGGGAGCGGGAGGACTGGGGAGCAGTTCTTC. This encodes CASSQDGSGRTGEQFF.

V is TRBV27 and J is TRBJ2-7; TRBD2 matches 9 bases. The CDR3 consists of 15 residues. After removal of 3 bases from V and 7 bases from J, the junction contained 10 bases not matched to a gene. Germline loops: CDR1 MNHEY, CDR2 SMNVEV (reference sequence). CDR3: CASSLTLAGSREQYF. CDR3 DNA: TGTGCCAGCAGTTTGACGCTAGCGGGATCAAGAGAGCAGTACTTC.

This clonotype came up a few times. The rearrangement joins TRBV7-6 to TRBJ2-2; 12 bases map to TRBD2. Germline values: CDR1 SGHVS, CDR2 FNYEAQ. The junction had 9 bases not matched to a gene; V was cut back by 5 bases and J by 2 bases. The CDR3 runs to 18 residues. DNA for the CDR3: TGTGCCAGCAGCCAAATAAGGACTAGCGGGACTAACACCGGGGAGCTGTTTTTT. This codes for CASSQIRTSGTNTGELFF.

The chain is built from TRBV27 and TRBJ1-3; maybe TRBD1 (5 bases). CDR3 size: 16 residues. Germline V gene data show CDR1 as MNHEY and CDR2 as SMNVEV (reference sequence). V lost 6 bases and J 0 bases, leaving 15 bases between the germline ends. In DNA form, the CDR3 reads TGTGCCAGCAGGAGGGGTGGTGGGTCCTCTGGAAACACCATATATTTT. It yields the protein CASRRGGGSSGNTIYF.

This clonotype has a handful of counts. A read error is possible here, since a much larger clone lies one base away. The chain is built from TRBV10-3 and TRBJ2-1; possibly TRBD1 for D (6 bases). The V and J ends lost 6 bases and 5 bases respectively, with 11 bases between them. Germline V gene sequence: CDR1 ENHRY, CDR2 SYGVKD. The CDR3 spans 13 residues. As DNA, the CDR3 is TGTGCCATCAGCTTAGGACAGAACAATGAGCAGTTCTTC. It is translated as CAISLGQNNEQFF.

The CDR3 DNA sequence: TGTGCCAGCAGTGATCTACCGGGGGCCGGTAATTCACCCCTCCACTTT. Its protein is CASSDLPGAGNSPLHF. The V gene is TRBV2, the J gene TRBJ1-6; tentative D call: TRBD1 (6 bases). V lost 3 bases to trimming and J lost 6 bases, with 15 bases between them. CDR1 and CDR2 from the germline V gene are SNHLY and FYNNEI. The length of the CDR3 is 16 residues.

The chain recombines TRBV7-6 with TRBJ2-1, with D tentatively TRBD2 (6 bases). This CDR3 has 15 amino acids. Germline V gene lookup returns CDR1 SGHVS and CDR2 FNYEAQ. With 4 bases removed from V and 4 bases from J, the gap between germline ends came to 14 bases. Here the CDR3 DNA reads TGTGCCAGCAGCTGGGGACTGCGGGCTTACAATGAGCAGTTCTTC. Translation: CASSWGLRAYNEQFF.

The chain couples TRBV12-3 or TRBV12-4 to TRBJ2-7; unclear D gene. The CDR3 loop spans 14 amino acids. The V end lost 3 bases, the J end lost 1 base, and 10 bases lay between the germline ends. The CDR3 protein is CASSFSEGSYEQYF. CDR3 coding DNA: TGTGCCAGCAGTTTTTCCGAAGGTTCCTACGAGCAGTACTTC.

This clonotype was observed a few times. The rearrangement uses TRBV7-2 and TRBJ2-1; the D is unclear. The germline gives CDR1 SGHTA, CDR2 FQGNSA. This CDR3 contains 17 residues. V was pared by 2 bases and J by 0 bases, with 14 bases between. The CDR3 is CASSLRVFSSSYNEQFF. The CDR3 DNA sequence: TGTGCCAGCAGCTTAAGGGTCTTCTCGAGCTCCTACAATGAGCAGTTCTTC.

Of note for this clonotype: The CDR3 carries no conserved terminal phenylalanine or tryptophan, so it likely arises from a read error. The DNA is omitted, as the CDR3 cannot be located on it reliably, and the CDR3 follows TCRdb's listing. This chain joins TRBV28 and TRBJ1-3; the table's D call, TRBD1, has no DNA check behind it. In germline, CDR1 is MDHEN, CDR2 SYDVKM. The CDR3 has 12 amino acids, counting both end residues. CDR3 sequence reads: CASSSPGTDTEG.